A single sample is the source of the 12 T cell receptor beta chains below, sequenced in a study of shared clonotypes between healthy human individuals. Here immunoSEQ multiplex PCR was the method, and the copy in TCRdb shows in-frame clones only, minus some. This table has over a million clones, approximately 98% appearing once. Sequenced material: naive CD4+ T cells sorted from blood. Subset here: CD45RA+ positively selected. These receptor sequences come from a man aged 25-45 years in good health.

This clone occurred once. The J gene is TRBJ2-7, the V gene TRBV4-1, with 12 bases matching TRBD2. There are 15 residues in the CDR3. CDR1 and CDR2 (germline): MGHRA, YSYEKL. J was trimmed by 2 bases and V by 5 bases; bases with no gene match: 4. CDR3 in DNA: TGCGCCAGCAGCGTAAGACTAGCGGGAGCCTACGAGCAGTACTTC. This translates into CASSVRLAGAYEQYF.

V gene TRBV18 combines with J gene TRBJ1-4, with 11 bases that match TRBD1. The CDR3 has 19 residues. Looked up from germline, CDR1 is KGHSH and CDR2 is LQKENI. J lost 3 bases, V lost 3 bases, and 12 bases had no gene match. CDR3 in amino acids: CASSPSRDRGSAANEKLFF. CDR3 coding DNA: TGTGCCAGCTCACCCTCCCGGGACAGGGGGTCGGCAGCTAATGAAAAACTGTTTTTT.

This sequence joins TRBV29-1 and TRBJ1-1, with TRBD1 as a possible D gene (5 bases). Germline CDR1 is SQVTM and CDR2 is ANQGSEA. V was clipped by 6 bases and J by 0 bases, with 11 bases between them. The CDR3 runs to 13 residues. CDR3 region: CSVTVGVNTEAFF. CDR3 in DNA: TGCAGCGTGACGGTGGGGGTGAACACTGAAGCTTTCTTT.

In regard to this clone: Other nucleotide sequences in the sample specify the same CDR3. The chain employs TRBV27 and TRBJ2-1; D is unclear. This CDR3 has 13 residues. V lost 6 bases and J 0 bases, leaving 6 bases between the germline ends. The V gene's germline CDR1 is MNHEY and CDR2 SMNVEV (reference sequence). CDR3 loop: CASRLSSYNEQFF. The CDR3, as DNA: TGTGCCAGCAGGCTTAGCTCCTACAATGAGCAGTTCTTC.

The chain combines TRBV9 with TRBJ2-7, with a possible D match to TRBD1 (5 bases). V was cut by 0 bases and J by 7 bases, with 11 bases left in between. Germline V lookup: CDR1 SGDLS, CDR2 YYNGEE. CDR3 length: 13 residues. CDR3 in DNA: TGTGCCAGCAGCGTAGAGGGGTTTGGGGAGCAGTACTTC. This translates into CASSVEGFGEQYF.

The CDR3 sequence: CASSETGPIVTGTGELFF. The CDR3 DNA reads as TGTGCCAGCAGCGAAACGGGACCCATAGTAACGGGCACCGGGGAGCTGTTTTTT. The chain employs TRBV7-6 and TRBJ2-2; D tentatively fits TRBD1 or TRBD2 (5 bases each). The CDR3 length is 18 residues. Trimming cost V 5 bases and J 4 bases, with 23 bases left between them. Germline CDR1 reads SGHVS; CDR2 reads FNYEAQ.

This chain uses TRBV14 with TRBJ1-2, with no clear D. Per germline, CDR1 SGHDN and CDR2 FVKESK. The CDR3 totals 13 residues. Between the trimmed V and J ends, which lost 4 bases and 6 bases, there was a span of 12 bases. CDR3 in DNA: TGTGCCAGCAGCCTTAAAGTGGGGAATGGCTACACCTTC. Encoded protein: CASSLKVGNGYTF.

V is TRBV29-1 and J is TRBJ2-7; D unresolved. V was clipped by 3 bases and J by 0 bases, with 6 bases between them. The CDR3 runs to 12 residues. Germline CDR1 reads SQVTM; CDR2 reads ANQGSEA. The CDR3 DNA reads TGCAGCGTTGATGTCAGCTCCTACGAGCAGTACTTC. Amino acid sequence: CSVDVSSYEQYF.

The chain has TRBV10-3 and TRBJ2-5; D call uncertain. This CDR3 contains 13 residues. V lost 4 bases and J lost 1, with 7 bases in between. CDR1 and CDR2 from the germline V gene are ENHRY and SYGVKD. Here the CDR3 reads CAISAAPQETQYF. CDR3 nucleotides: TGTGCCATCAGTGCAGCCCCCCAAGAGACCCAGTACTTC.

This chain uses TRBV4-2 with TRBJ2-5; the D gene is possibly TRBD2 (5 bases). The CDR3 has 17 residues. Germline V gives CDR1 LGHNA, CDR2 YNFKEQ. Between the trimmed V and J ends, which lost 0 bases and 0 bases, there was a span of 14 bases. In DNA, the CDR3 is TGTGCCAGCAGCCAAGATAGAGGTCGGAGGAACCAAGAGACCCAGTACTTC. Its protein product is CASSQDRGRRNQETQYF.

The chain links TRBV2 to TRBJ2-7, with D unclear. From germline, CDR1 is SNHLY and CDR2 FYNNEI. This CDR3 region has 12 residues. Trimming shortened V by 3 bases and J by 9 bases, and 12 bases separated the two germline ends. CDR3 region: CASSDDHLVQYF. The CDR3 nucleotides are TGTGCCAGCAGTGATGATCATTTGGTGCAGTACTTC.

CDR3 amino acids: CASSSLSSPSYNEQFF. The CDR3 DNA sequence: TGCGCCAGCAGCTCCTTATCGTCCCCCTCCTACAATGAGCAGTTCTTC. The chain links TRBV4-1 to TRBJ2-1; unclear D gene. The ends were cut back, 5 bases at V and 0 bases at J, with 14 bases in the middle. This CDR3 has 16 amino acids. Germline loops: CDR1 MGHRA, CDR2 YSYEKL.